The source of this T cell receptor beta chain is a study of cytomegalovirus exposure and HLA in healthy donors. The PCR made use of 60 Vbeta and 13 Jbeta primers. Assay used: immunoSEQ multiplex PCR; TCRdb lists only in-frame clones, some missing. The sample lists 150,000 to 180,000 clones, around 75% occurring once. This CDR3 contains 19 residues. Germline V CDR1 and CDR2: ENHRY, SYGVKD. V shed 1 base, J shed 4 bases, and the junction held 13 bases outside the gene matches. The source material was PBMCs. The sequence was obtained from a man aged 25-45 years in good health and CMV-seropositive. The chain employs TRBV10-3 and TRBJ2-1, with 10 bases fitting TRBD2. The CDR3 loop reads CAISEFEASGSSRYNEQFF. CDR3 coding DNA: TGTGCCATCAGTGAGTTTGAGGCTAGCGGGAGTAGTAGGTACAATGAGCAGTTCTTC.